This T cell receptor (beta chain) comes out of a study of identical twins. Study conclusions and caveats: The study found that models underestimated out-of-frame TCR alpha sharing in monozygotic twins. Whereas memory repertoires showed no such difference, abundant cord blood beta clonotypes carried fewer insertions.

Ten or more counts support this clonotype. No antigen is known for it. Every one of the donors was a healthy Caucasian. From the 5' RACE reads, TCRdb called clonotypes with MiXCR, one entry per CDR3 protein. The sample holds some 1,700,000 distinct CDR3 sequences, about 30% seen once. Germline CDR1 and CDR2: SNHLY and FYNNEI. The CDR3 has 13 amino acids. J lost 4 bases, V lost 6 bases, and 5 bases had no gene match. The chain links TRBV2 to TRBJ2-7, with 8 nucleotides matching TRBD1. The sequencing sample was made of cord blood. The receptor was isolated from a newborn girl in good health. The CDR3, as DNA: TGTGCCAGCAGAAGGACAGGGCGGTACGAGCAGTACTTC. Translation gives CASRRTGRYEQYF.